These 21 T cell receptor beta chains came from one sample sequenced in a study of control samples from healthy donors and cancer patients. Here immunoSEQ multiplex PCR was the method, and the copy in TCRdb shows in-frame clones only, minus some. The profile shows roughly 120,000 clones, about 94% of them singletons. Source material: blood. These receptors were obtained from a man aged 25-40 years in good health.

V gene TRBV28 combines with J gene TRBJ1-2; D is perhaps TRBD1 (5 bases). This CDR3 is 13 amino acids long. V was cut by 8 bases and J by 3 bases, with 13 bases left in between. CDR1 MDHEN and CDR2 SYDVKM come from the germline V gene. CDR3: CASCTGAYYGYTF. The CDR3 region has the DNA TGTGCCAGCTGTACCGGGGCCTACTATGGCTACACCTTC.

V is TRBV19 and J is TRBJ1-1; tentatively, D is TRBD1 (5 bases). Germline values: CDR1 LNHDA, CDR2 SQIVND (reference sequence). Trimming removed 10 bases at V and 0 bases at J, with 18 bases between. CDR3 length: 15 residues. CDR3 sequence: CATEAPGDMNTEAFF. CDR3 nucleotides: TGTGCCACCGAAGCGCCGGGGGATATGAACACTGAAGCTTTCTTT.

The V and J genes are TRBV28 and TRBJ1-4; unclear D gene. Germline CDR1 MDHEN, CDR2 SYDVKM. This CDR3 spans 11 amino acids. With 4 bases removed from V and 13 bases from J, the gap between germline ends came to 10 bases. In DNA form, the CDR3 reads TGTGCCAGCAGTTATGGAAGAGTACTGTTTTTT. Protein sequence: CASSYGRVLFF.

The chain is built from TRBV19 and TRBJ1-1; no definite D call. CDR3 length: 11 residues. CDR1 is LNHDA, CDR2 SQIVND, per germline (reference sequence). V was clipped by 3 bases and J by 10 bases, with 9 bases between them. The CDR3 reads CASSMFGLAFF. The CDR3 DNA follows: TGTGCCAGTAGTATGTTTGGGTTAGCTTTCTTT. The whole variable domain, remainder taken from reference TRBV19 and TRBJ1-1, is DGGITQSPKYLFRKEGQNVTLSCEQNLNHDAMYWYRQDPGQGLRLIYYSQIVNDFQKGDIAEGYSVSREKKESFPLTVTSAQKNPTAFYLCASSMFGLAFFGQGTRLTVV.

The chain is built from TRBV25-1 and TRBJ1-1, with D hard to call. Germline V gene sequence: CDR1 MGHDK, CDR2 SYGVNS. Trimming took 0 bases from V and 3 from J, leaving 11 bases between them. This CDR3 has 15 amino acids. The CDR3, as DNA: TGTGCCAGCAGTGAATATCGGACGGGTTACACTGAAGCTTTCTTT. As protein: CASSEYRTGYTEAFF.

The chain uses TRBV4-2 and TRBJ1-6; D is possibly TRBD1 (5 bases). The CDR3 is 16 amino acids. V lost 3 bases to trimming and J lost 6 bases, with 15 bases between them. Germline assignment: CDR1 LGHNA and CDR2 YNFKEQ. For the CDR3, the DNA is TGTGCCAGCAGCCAGATTAGACAGTCGACTAATTCACCCCTCCACTTT. This gives the protein CASSQIRQSTNSPLHF.

V usage is TRBV5-1 and J usage is TRBJ2-7; perhaps D is TRBD1 or TRBD2 (5 bases each). Trimming removed 0 bases from V and 4 bases from J, with 14 bases in between. The CDR3 length is 15 residues. Looked up from germline, CDR1 is SGHRS and CDR2 is YFSETQ. In DNA form, the CDR3 reads TGCGCCAGCAGCTTGGCCCCAGGGCGAGGGTACGAGCAGTACTTC. As protein: CASSLAPGRGYEQYF.

V usage is TRBV30 and J usage is TRBJ2-2; D unresolved. The CDR3 covers 12 residues. Trimming pared 8 bases from V and 4 bases from J, leaving 11 bases between. The germline V gene encodes CDR1 GTSNPN and CDR2 SVGIG (reference sequence). CDR3 in DNA: TGTGCCCTGGCCAGAGGCACCGGGGAGCTGTTTTTT. Protein product: CALARGTGELFF.

V is TRBV18 and J is TRBJ1-1, with D perhaps matching TRBD1 (5 bases). The V gene's germline CDR1 is KGHSH and CDR2 LQKENI. The CDR3 has 17 residues. Deletions cut 2 bases from V and 3 bases from J, with 19 bases between. The CDR3 region is CASSPIPFRAEYTEAFF. Written as DNA, the CDR3 is TGTGCCAGCTCACCAATACCGTTCAGGGCGGAATACACTGAAGCTTTCTTT. The full variable domain, with the rest looked up from reference TRBV18 and TRBJ1-1, is NAGVMQNPRHLVRRRGQEARLRCSPMKGHSHVYWYRQLPEEGLKFMVYLQKENIIDESGMPKERFSAEFPKEGPSILRIQQVVRGDSAAYFCASSPIPFRAEYTEAFFGQGTRLTVV.

The chain links TRBV27 to TRBJ2-1; D remains ambiguous. Germline V gene sequence: CDR1 MNHEY, CDR2 SMNVEV (reference sequence). The ends were cut back, 3 bases at V and 7 bases at J, with 10 bases in the middle. The CDR3 has 13 amino acids. The CDR3 DNA is TGTGCCAGCAGTTTGGGGTCTAAAAATGAGCAGTTCTTC. This codes for CASSLGSKNEQFF.

The V gene is TRBV21-1, the J gene TRBJ1-3; the table's D call, TRBD1, has no DNA check behind it. TRBV21-1 is marked as a pseudogene. The CDR3 sequence is 20 residues long. The DNA for the CDR3 is TGTGCCAGCAGCAAAGAAAGGTGGGCCCAAATGACAATGGCGGGAAACACCATATATTTT. Its protein is CASSKERWAQMTMAGNTIYF.

The chain has TRBV11-2 and TRBJ1-4; D gene uncertain. CDR1 and CDR2 from the germline V gene are SGHAT and FQNNGV. The V and J ends lost 7 bases and 4 bases respectively, with 13 bases between them. The CDR3 is 14 residues long. CDR3: CASTPDGFNEKLFF. The CDR3 nucleotides are TGTGCCAGCACCCCTGACGGATTTAATGAAAAACTGTTTTTT.

The J gene is TRBJ2-5, the V gene TRBV27; TRBD1 agrees at 8 bases. Looked up from germline, CDR1 is MNHEY and CDR2 is SMNVEV (reference sequence). The CDR3 contains 15 residues. Germline trimming cut 5 bases from V and 2 bases from J; bases unmatched to any gene: 7. As DNA, the CDR3 is TGTGCCAGCAGTCCAGGGACAGGCCTACAAGAGACCCAGTACTTC. Protein sequence: CASSPGTGLQETQYF.

The V and J genes are TRBV3-1 (or the pseudogene TRBV3-2) and TRBJ1-2; maybe TRBD1 (6 bases). Germline CDR1 is LGHDT and CDR2 is YNNKEL (reference sequence). The CDR3 has 13 amino acids. Trimming shortened V by 4 bases and J by 3 bases, and 9 bases separated the two germline ends. CDR3 protein: CASSLGTYYGYTF. For the CDR3, the DNA is TGTGCCAGCAGCCTAGGGACATACTATGGCTACACCTTC.

The V call is TRBV18, the J call TRBJ2-7, with D tentatively TRBD1 (5 bases). The CDR3 is 12 amino acids. The germline CDR1 and CDR2 sequences are KGHSH and LQKENI. Trimming took 6 bases from V and 4 from J, leaving 10 bases between them. The CDR3, as DNA: TGTGCCAGCTCTTCGGACACTTACGAGCAGTACGTC. Its protein is CASSSDTYEQYV.

V is TRBV5-5 and J is TRBJ1-3; no firm D call. Germline CDR1 and CDR2: SGHKS and YYEKEE (reference sequence). The CDR3 is made up of 13 amino acids. Between the trimmed V and J ends, which lost 2 bases and 0 bases, there was a span of 3 bases. CDR3 protein: CASSFPSGNTIYF. The DNA of the CDR3 is TGTGCCAGCAGCTTCCCCTCTGGAAACACCATATATTTT.

J is TRBJ1-2 and V is TRBV19; a weak D match, TRBD1 (5 bases). Trimming removed 3 bases at V and 6 bases at J, with 11 bases between. Germline lookup yields CDR1 LNHDA and CDR2 SQIVND (reference sequence). The length of the CDR3 is 13 residues. CDR3 loop: CASSIDRKHGYTF. CDR3 coding DNA: TGTGCCAGTAGTATCGACAGAAAACATGGCTACACCTTC.

This chain uses TRBV5-1 with TRBJ1-4; D gene ambiguous. Germline V gene lookup returns CDR1 SGHRS and CDR2 YFSETQ. V lost 4 bases, J lost 0 bases, and 10 bases lay in between. CDR3 size: 15 residues. The CDR3 DNA sequence: TGCGCCAGCAGCGGTGGAAGGACAACTAATGAAAAACTGTTTTTT. This sequence encodes CASSGGRTTNEKLFF.

The chain is built from TRBV5-6 and TRBJ1-5, with TRBD1 as a possible D gene (6 bases). Deletions cut 0 bases from V and 10 bases from J, with 11 bases between. This CDR3 is built from 13 residues. Germline V CDR1 and CDR2: SGHDT, YYEEEE. The CDR3 DNA reads TGTGCCAGCAGCTTGGCACAGGGCCGACCCCAGCATTTT. Protein product: CASSLAQGRPQHF.

This clone was seen just once. This chain links TRBV10-1 with TRBJ1-1; D unclear. Trimming shortened V by 0 bases and J by 0 bases, and 8 bases separated the two germline ends. CDR3 length equals 15 residues. The germline V gene has CDR1 WNHNN and CDR2 SYGVQD (reference sequence). This CDR3 is CASSESFGVNTEAFF. As DNA, the CDR3 is TGCGCCAGCAGTGAGTCCTTCGGAGTGAACACTGAAGCTTTCTTT.

The J gene is TRBJ2-5, the V gene TRBV7-6, with TRBD1 matching 7 bases. This CDR3 comprises 15 residues. The junction had 8 bases not matched to a gene; V was cut back by 5 bases and J by 2 bases. Germline lookup yields CDR1 SGHVS and CDR2 FNYEAQ. CDR3 sequence (DNA): TGTGCCAGCAGCCCCAGGACAGGTCGACAAGAGACCCAGTACTTC. Residues: CASSPRTGRQETQYF.